This T cell receptor (beta chain) originates from a study of T cells in Graves' hyperthyroidism and ophthalmopathy. J gave up 8 bases and V 0 bases, and 11 bases lay outside the gene matches. CDR1 and CDR2 (germline): SGHKS, YYEKEE (reference sequence). This CDR3 is 16 amino acids long. This clonotype has at least ten counts. The antigen remains undetermined. Thyroid ultrasound and orbital computed tomography, with clinical symptoms and serum thyroxine and TRAb, informed diagnoses. Study findings and constraints: Model predictions of ophthalmopathy came a median around 7.1 months before onset.

Using RNA transcripts as the source, TCR beta CDR3 regions were amplified. HTBI primers were used for first-round RT-PCR of the TCR CDR3. Via MiXCR, TCRdb re-called the multiplex PCR reads, giving one row per CDR3 protein. The sample shows 250,000 to 300,000 distinct CDR3 sequences, 13% to 15% of them seen only once. Specimen: blood. The chain joins TRBV5-5 to TRBJ2-1; 7 bases agree with TRBD2. The source is a woman in her 40s with Graves' hyperthyroidism that later progressed to Graves' ophthalmopathy. The CDR3, as DNA: TGTGCCAGCAGCTTGGCGAAGCGGGAAAGGATGCATGAGCAGTTCTTC. It yields the protein CASSLAKRERMHEQFF.